The clone carrying this T cell receptor (beta chain) is termed large (0.1 to 1%). V lost 3 bases to trimming and J lost 6 bases, with 8 bases between them. The length of the CDR3 is 12 residues. Cells sorted as Tregs were CD4+, CD25+ and CD127-/low. Adaptor-ligated barcode primers were used to amplify TRBV12-4/TRBJ1-2 clonotypes. TCRdb reprocessed the multiplex PCR reads via MiXCR and lists one record per CDR3 protein. The top ten hold 30% to 45% of the sample, which has 200 to 250 distinct CDR3 sequences, 21% seen once. The rearrangement uses TRBV12-3 or TRBV12-4 and TRBJ1-2; unclear D gene. Sequences were obtained from tumor-infiltrating Tregs sorted from the breast tumor. This TCR was recovered from a female donor with breast cancer. The CDR3 is CASSFPTHGYTF. In nucleotides, the CDR3 is TGTGCCAGCAGTTTCCCCACCCATGGCTACACCTTC.